This TCR beta chain was retrieved from a study of response to subunit inactivated influenza vaccine. Many counts were recorded for this clonotype. Its antigen is unknown. TCRdb recomputed calls from the RT-PCR reads with MiXCR, one row per CDR3 protein. The data show about 480,000 distinct CDR3 sequences, with around 13% seen just once and around 13% held by the top ten. The CDR3 totals 13 residues. After removal of 3 bases from V and 5 bases from J, the junction contained 3 bases not matched to a gene. Study outcomes and limitations: Each seasonal influenza vaccination, the authors suggested, recruits few new T cells.

The chain uses TRBV12-3 or TRBV12-4 and TRBJ2-7, with 8 bases aligning to TRBD2. This specimen was PBMCs from blood, taken 45 days after vaccination. The TCR sequence derives from a man aged 50-59 years who received an inactivated influenza vaccine. The CDR3 bases are TGTGCCAGCAGTTTTCGGGGGGGCAACGAGCAGTACTTC. Its protein is CASSFRGGNEQYF.